This T cell receptor beta chain stems from a study of monozygotic twins with cystic fibrosis. Study information: Libraries were built from approximately 3 micrograms of fragmented DNA using approximately 15 PCR cycles. Study findings and constraints: No link emerged between shared CDR3 counts and age, concordance or severity.

A remark on this clone: Antigen specificity is unknown.

Only in-frame clones appear in the TCRdb table, and some are missing; sequencing was by immunoSEQ multiplex PCR. The table includes fewer than 20,000 clones, around 97% detected once. Germline V gives CDR1 SGHRS, CDR2 YFSETQ. The CDR3 has 13 amino acids. Trimming left V 6 bases short and J 5 bases short, with 14 bases between. The sequencing input was blood. The sequence was collected from a girl between 2 and 10 years old with cystic fibrosis. V and J are TRBV5-1 and TRBJ2-5, with D possibly matching TRBD1 (6 bases). CDR3 DNA sequence: TGCGCCAGCATGAGGGGGATTGGTGAGACCCAGTACTTC. Translated: CASMRGIGETQYF.